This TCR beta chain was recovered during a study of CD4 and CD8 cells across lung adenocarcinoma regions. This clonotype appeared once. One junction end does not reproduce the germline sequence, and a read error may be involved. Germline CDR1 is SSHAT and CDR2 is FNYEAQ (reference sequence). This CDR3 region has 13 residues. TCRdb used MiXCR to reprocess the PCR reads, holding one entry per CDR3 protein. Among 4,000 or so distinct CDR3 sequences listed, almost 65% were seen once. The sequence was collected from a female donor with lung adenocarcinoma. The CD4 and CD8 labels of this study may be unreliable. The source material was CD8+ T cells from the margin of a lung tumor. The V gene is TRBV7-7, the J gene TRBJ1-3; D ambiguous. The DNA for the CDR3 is TGTGCTAGCAGCTTAGGGTACGGAAACACCATATATTTT. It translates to CASSLGYGNTIYF.